A single sample gave rise to the 8 T cell receptor beta chains below, sequenced in a study of blood T cell repertoires in COVID-19. The assay was immunoSEQ multiplex PCR, and TCRdb's table has in-frame clones only and misses some. The repertoire holds around 160,000 clones, with 87% as singletons. Input material: PBMCs or T cells enriched from blood (not recorded which). Receptor source: a woman between 40 and 55 years old who had been exposed to COVID-19.

This rearrangement joins TRBV6-1 to TRBJ2-1, with 8 positions matching TRBD2. Per the germline V gene, CDR1 is MNHNS and CDR2 is SASEGT. V shed 4 bases, J shed 6 bases, and the junction held 11 bases outside the gene matches. This CDR3 comprises 16 residues. CDR3 DNA sequence: TGTGCCAGCAGTGTGGAGCGGCGGGGGGCTGCCAATGAGCAGTTCTTC. Amino acid sequence: CASSVERRGAANEQFF.

This rearrangement joins TRBV7-3 to TRBJ2-6; tentatively, D is TRBD1 (6 bases). Per germline, CDR1 SGHTA and CDR2 FQGTGA. The V end lost 1 base, the J end lost 0 bases, and 13 bases lay between the germline ends. CDR3 length: 18 amino acids. The CDR3: CASSLIVGQSSGANVLTF. The CDR3 coding sequence is TGTGCCAGCAGCTTAATAGTCGGACAGAGCTCTGGGGCCAACGTCCTGACTTTC.

The rearrangement uses TRBV6-5 and TRBJ2-7; 9 nucleotides match TRBD1. Germline trimming cut 8 bases from V and 3 bases from J; bases unmatched to any gene: 5. Germline V gene sequence: CDR1 MNHEY, CDR2 SVGAGI. The CDR3 is made up of 13 amino acids. The CDR3 DNA reads as TGTGCCAGCCGCCACAGGGGGCGCTACGAGCAGTACTTC. As protein: CASRHRGRYEQYF.

This chain joins TRBV2 and TRBJ1-1; 8 nucleotides line up with TRBD1. V gave up 2 bases and J gave up 1 base; unmatched junction bases: 9. CDR1 and CDR2 (germline): SNHLY, FYNNEI. The CDR3 runs to 17 residues. This CDR3 reads CASSEIASGTGNTEAFF. For the CDR3, the DNA is TGTGCCAGCAGTGAAATCGCTTCCGGGACAGGGAACACTGAAGCTTTCTTT.

The gene calls are TRBV7-9 and TRBJ1-2; the match to TRBD1 covers 9 bases. Germline CDR1 reads SEHNR; CDR2 reads FQNEAQ (reference sequence). V gave up 6 bases and J gave up 4 bases; unmatched junction bases: 6. CDR3 length: 14 residues. The CDR3 is CASRRDRESYGYTF. The CDR3, as DNA: TGTGCCAGCAGAAGGGACAGGGAGTCCTATGGCTACACCTTC. The variable domain in full, completed from reference TRBV7-9 and TRBJ1-2, reads DTGVSQNPRHKITKRGQNVTFRCDPISEHNRLYWYRQTLGQGPEFLTYFQNEAQLEKSRLLSDRFSAERPKGSFSTLEIQRTEQGDSAMYLCASRRDRESYGYTFGSGTRLTVV.

The chain is built from TRBV28 and TRBJ1-2; no definite D call. The CDR3 sequence is 14 residues long. Trimming shortened V by 8 bases and J by 0 bases, and 13 bases separated the two germline ends. CDR1 MDHEN and CDR2 SYDVKM come from the germline V gene. The CDR3 sequence is CASLREPANYGYTF. Here the CDR3 DNA reads TGTGCCAGCCTCCGGGAGCCAGCTAACTATGGCTACACCTTC.

V and J are TRBV7-9 and TRBJ2-1, with 10 bases that match TRBD2. Trimming took 1 base from V and 8 from J; bases not matched to a gene: 5. The CDR3 is 15 amino acids. CDR1 is SEHNR, CDR2 FQNEAQ, per germline (reference sequence). The CDR3 spells CASSLGSGGWDEQFF. In DNA form, the CDR3 reads TGTGCCAGCAGCTTAGGTAGCGGGGGGTGGGATGAGCAGTTCTTC.

The CDR3 reads CASRYADRESYEQYF. The CDR3 DNA follows: TGCGCCAGCCGATATGCCGACAGGGAGTCCTACGAGCAGTACTTC. V usage is TRBV10-1 and J usage is TRBJ2-7, with TRBD1 identical over 7 bases. The germline CDR1 and CDR2 sequences are WNHNN and SYGVQD (reference sequence). V lost 8 bases and J lost 1; bases outside the gene matches: 11. CDR3 length equals 15 residues.